This T cell receptor (beta chain) was obtained from a study of blood T cell repertoires in COVID-19. Across the study: Some COVID-19 samples were acute and others convalescent; all came from the United States, Italy and Spain. The analysed material was cDNA or gDNA that came from T cells, B-cell-depleted T cells, or PBMCs.

The length of the CDR3 is 13 residues. Germline V gene data show CDR1 as MDHEN and CDR2 as SYDVKM. Trimming stripped 4 bases from V and 1 base from J, with 7 bases between. As handled by the study authors: How many nucleated cells were present was estimated from reference gene primer amplification. Method: immunoSEQ multiplex PCR; TCRdb's copy keeps in-frame clones and lacks some. The DNA was the basis for D and trimming; V, J and clone size are from that table. The sample lists about 99,000 clones; over 75% were seen once. The origin of this receptor is a human donor in a cohort sampled during active COVID-19. The sequenced sample was peripheral blood. The chain uses TRBV28 and TRBJ1-1; D unresolved. CDR3 in DNA: TGTGCCAGCAGTTATACAGAGAACACTGAAGCTTTCTTT. It specifies CASSYTENTEAFF.